The 27 T cell receptor beta chains below were found in one sample sequenced in a study of CD8 T cells in Susac syndrome. RNA, at about 0.45 to 1 ug, was reverse transcribed with random hexamers. TCRdb reprocessed the immunoSEQ multiplex PCR reads via MiXCR and lists one record per CDR3 protein. The profile shows 180,000 or so distinct CDR3 sequences, around 94% of them singletons. The specimen was CD4+ T cells from PBMCs. These receptors all come from a human donor in good health.

The J gene is TRBJ2-3, the V gene TRBV20-1; no reliable D call. Germline V lookup: CDR1 DFQATT, CDR2 SNEGSKA (reference sequence). This CDR3 comprises 14 residues. V shed 0 bases and J shed 6 bases, with 13 bases lying between them. CDR3 amino acids: CSARDEGVGDTQYF. The CDR3 DNA is TGCAGTGCTAGAGATGAAGGCGTTGGGGATACGCAGTATTTT.

The V and J genes are TRBV5-4 and TRBJ2-5, with 7 bases lining up with TRBD1. The CDR3 totals 13 residues. After removal of 4 bases from V and 2 bases from J, the junction contained 2 bases not matched to a gene. CDR1 and CDR2 from the germline V gene are SGHNT and YYREEE (reference sequence). The CDR3 reads CASSGGQQETQYF. The CDR3 bases are TGTGCCAGCAGCGGGGGACAGCAAGAGACCCAGTACTTC.

This clonotype was seen only once. The chain carries TRBV7-2 and TRBJ2-7; tentatively, D is TRBD1 (5 bases). V lost 2 bases, J lost 3 bases, and 14 bases lay in between. The CDR3 sequence is 15 residues long. Germline V gives CDR1 SGHTA, CDR2 FQGNSA. The CDR3 is CASSLRAGSVYEQYF. The CDR3 DNA reads TGTGCCAGCAGCTTACGTGCAGGGTCCGTCTACGAGCAGTACTTC.

The gene calls are TRBV12-3 or TRBV12-4 and TRBJ2-3; D is uncertain. Trimming pared 4 bases from V and 6 bases from J, leaving 14 bases between. This CDR3 region has 14 residues. In DNA, the CDR3 is TGTGCCAGCAGTTCTCAGGTTTACTCGGATACGCAGTATTTT. It codes for CASSSQVYSDTQYF.

This clonotype was observed a single time. The chain recombines TRBV20-1 with TRBJ2-1; 11 bases are shared with TRBD2. Germline assignment: CDR1 DFQATT and CDR2 SNEGSKA (reference sequence). J lost 8 bases, V lost 3 bases, and 12 bases had no gene match. This CDR3 is 16 amino acids long. The CDR3 DNA is TGCAGTGCTAGCCTTAGCGGGGGGGGATTGAGCGATGAGCAGTTCTTC. Translated: CSASLSGGGLSDEQFF.

The gene calls are TRBV6-2 or TRBV6-3 and TRBJ1-1; unclear D gene. Trimming stripped 6 bases from V and 10 bases from J, with 18 bases between. The CDR3 sequence is 13 residues long. In germline, CDR1 is MNHEY, CDR2 SVGEGT. This CDR3 is CASSLGSDSRAFF. The CDR3 DNA is TGTGCCAGCAGCCTAGGAAGTGACTCGCGAGCTTTCTTT.

Here the CDR3 reads CSARVGLPPYEQYF. CDR3 nucleotide sequence: TGCAGTGCTAGAGTGGGACTACCACCCTACGAGCAGTACTTC. This chain joins TRBV20-1 and TRBJ2-7; TRBD2 matches 7 bases. The V gene end was trimmed by 1 base and the J gene end by 2 bases; junction bases not matched to a gene: 5. CDR1 and CDR2 from the germline V gene are DFQATT and SNEGSKA (reference sequence). The CDR3 has 14 residues.

This rearrangement joins TRBV29-1 to TRBJ1-2; a weak D match, TRBD1 (5 bases). This CDR3 has 12 residues. Germline V gene sequence: CDR1 SQVTM, CDR2 ANQGSEA. The germline V and J ends were trimmed by 4 bases and 7 bases, with 13 bases remaining between them. In DNA form, the CDR3 reads TGCAGCGTTGGGGGGAGTAAGGGTGGCTACACCTTC. Translation: CSVGGSKGGYTF.

The J gene is TRBJ1-1, the V gene TRBV7-9; 9 bases agree with TRBD1. Trimming at V came to 5 bases and at J to 1 base, leaving 5 bases not matched to a gene. The CDR3 covers 15 residues. Germline assignment: CDR1 SEHNR and CDR2 FQNEAQ (reference sequence). The CDR3: CASSARQGGNTEAFF. In DNA form, the CDR3 reads TGTGCCAGCAGCGCACGACAGGGGGGGAACACTGAAGCTTTCTTT.

This chain uses TRBV12-3 or TRBV12-4 with TRBJ1-5, with unresolved D. The V and J ends lost 3 bases and 0 bases respectively, with 9 bases between them. The CDR3 contains 15 residues. The CDR3 DNA is TGTGCCAGCAGTTTCGTCGTCGGTAGCAATCAGCCCCAGCATTTT. Translation gives CASSFVVGSNQPQHF.

The rearrangement joins TRBV20-1 to TRBJ2-5; D is unclear. Deletions cut 3 bases from V and 2 bases from J, with 13 bases between. The CDR3 loop spans 14 amino acids. CDR1 DFQATT and CDR2 SNEGSKA come from the germline V gene (reference sequence). The CDR3, as DNA: TGCAGTGCTAGCCACGGGTCCAGTCAAGAGACCCAGTACTTC. It is translated as CSASHGSSQETQYF.

The chain employs TRBV28 and TRBJ2-7, with TRBD1 identical over 8 bases. The CDR3 runs 13 residues. J gave up 9 bases and V 6 bases, and 10 bases lay outside the gene matches. Looked up from germline, CDR1 is MDHEN and CDR2 is SYDVKM. The DNA for the CDR3 is TGTGCCAGCAGCGCCGGACAGGGCCCCACGCAGTACTTC. Its protein product is CASSAGQGPTQYF.

The gene calls are TRBV7-9 and TRBJ2-1; 9 nucleotides agree with TRBD2. The CDR3 length is 16 residues. CDR1 SEHNR and CDR2 FQNEAQ come from the germline V gene (reference sequence). V lost 2 bases to trimming and J lost 2 bases; unmatched junction nucleotides: 4. The CDR3 nucleotides read TGTGCCAGCAGCTTATCGCTAGCGGGGACCTACAATGAGCAGTTCTTC. It is translated as CASSLSLAGTYNEQFF.

The chain uses TRBV18 and TRBJ1-1; D is unclear. Trimming shortened V by 3 bases and J by 1 base, and 9 bases separated the two germline ends. The CDR3 runs 14 residues. Germline values: CDR1 KGHSH, CDR2 LQKENI. The CDR3 DNA sequence: TGTGCCAGCTCACCCCAGTCGGAGAACACTGAAGCTTTCTTT. Protein sequence: CASSPQSENTEAFF.

The chain combines TRBV3-1 with TRBJ1-1, with 7 bases that match TRBD1. J lost 7 bases, V lost 1 base, and 6 bases had no gene match. Germline-derived CDR1 and CDR2 are LGHDT and YNNKEL (reference sequence). The CDR3 length is 14 residues. The CDR3, as DNA: TGTGCCAGCAGCCAAGTGCTGGGGACAGTTGAAGCTTTCTTT. Protein product: CASSQVLGTVEAFF.

V is TRBV28 and J is TRBJ2-7; the D gene could be TRBD1 or TRBD2 (5 bases each). CDR1 MDHEN and CDR2 SYDVKM come from the germline V gene. The CDR3 loop spans 13 amino acids. The V end lost 4 bases, the J end lost 3 bases, and 10 bases lay between the germline ends. DNA of the CDR3: TGTGCCAGCAGTTCCGGGACCTTCTACGAGCAGTACTTC. Encoded protein: CASSSGTFYEQYF.

V usage is TRBV28 and J usage is TRBJ2-7, with 10 bases lining up with TRBD2. In germline, CDR1 is MDHEN, CDR2 SYDVKM. The trim removed 4 bases at V and 0 bases at J, leaving 9 bases unmatched. The CDR3 is made up of 17 amino acids. The CDR3 nucleotides are TGTGCCAGCAGTTCCCCGCCTGGACTAGCGGACTCCTACGAGCAGTACTTC. It yields the protein CASSSPPGLADSYEQYF.

The chain employs TRBV4-3 and TRBJ1-6; D is undetermined. The CDR3 consists of 12 residues. Germline loops: CDR1 LGHNA, CDR2 YSLEER. Trimming shortened V by 2 bases and J by 8 bases, and 4 bases separated the two germline ends. The chain's CDR3 is CASSQTDSPLHF. As DNA, the CDR3 is TGCGCCAGCAGCCAAACGGATTCACCCCTCCACTTT.

The V gene is TRBV4-3, the J gene TRBJ2-3; D is uncertain. From germline, CDR1 is LGHNA and CDR2 YSLEER. The CDR3 runs 13 residues. V lost 0 bases, J lost 14 bases, and 15 bases lay in between. CDR3 nucleotides: TGCGCCAGCAGCCAAGATGTAGACTCCATGCCGTATTTT. The encoded protein is CASSQDVDSMPYF.

This sequence joins TRBV6-5 and TRBJ2-3; TRBD1 agrees at 7 bases. Germline lookup yields CDR1 MNHEY and CDR2 SVGAGI. The V and J ends lost 6 bases and 0 bases, in that order; junction bases with no gene match: 6. The CDR3 is made up of 15 amino acids. The CDR3 here is CASRRGGFSTDTQYF. CDR3 coding DNA: TGTGCCAGCAGACGAGGGGGCTTCAGCACAGATACGCAGTATTTT.

This chain connects TRBV20-1 to TRBJ1-5; 8 bases match TRBD1. V gave up 6 bases and J gave up 0 bases; unmatched junction bases: 4. CDR1 and CDR2 (germline): DFQATT, SNEGSKA (reference sequence). The CDR3 is made up of 14 amino acids. CDR3 coding DNA: TGCAGTGCCCAGGGGGCGGGTAGCAATCAGCCCCAGCATTTT. Its protein is CSAQGAGSNQPQHF.

V usage is TRBV7-8 and J usage is TRBJ1-4; TRBD1 matches at 8 bases. The CDR3 runs 16 residues. The ends lost 4 bases at V and 3 bases at J; junction bases unmatched: 7. Germline CDR1 is SGHVS and CDR2 is FQNEAQ. The CDR3: CASSSVDRGANEKLFF. CDR3 bases: TGTGCCAGCAGCTCTGTAGACAGGGGAGCTAATGAAAAACTGTTTTTT.

The chain carries TRBV20-1 and TRBJ2-1; D perhaps matches TRBD2 (6 bases). This CDR3 spans 14 amino acids. CDR1 and CDR2 from the germline V gene are DFQATT and SNEGSKA (reference sequence). V was shortened by 0 bases and J by 5 bases, with 11 bases between the two germline ends. CDR3 in DNA: TGCAGTGCTAGAGAGAGGACTATACACAATGAGCAGTTCTTC. Translating gives CSARERTIHNEQFF.

The chain employs TRBV18 and TRBJ1-2; D unresolved. Germline V gene lookup returns CDR1 KGHSH and CDR2 LQKENI. The CDR3 is 13 residues long. Between the trimmed V and J ends, which lost 4 bases and 6 bases, there was a span of 12 bases. CDR3 nucleotide sequence: TGTGCCAGCTCACAGGCTAAAGGGCATGGCTACACCTTC. It is translated as CASSQAKGHGYTF.

The chain couples TRBV20-1 to TRBJ1-5; D may be TRBD1 (5 bases). The CDR3 spans 12 residues. With 3 bases removed from V and 8 bases from J, the gap between germline ends came to 11 bases. From germline, CDR1 is DFQATT and CDR2 SNEGSKA (reference sequence). The CDR3: CSARMGGEPQHF. The CDR3 DNA reads as TGCAGTGCTAGGATGGGGGGGGAGCCCCAGCATTTT.

The chain couples TRBV27 to TRBJ2-5, with D possibly being TRBD1 or TRBD2 (5 bases each). CDR3 length: 14 amino acids. Looked up from germline, CDR1 is MNHEY and CDR2 is SMNVEV (reference sequence). V lost 6 bases, J lost 4 bases, and 15 bases lay in between. CDR3 amino acids: CASRSWGNGETQYF. In DNA form, the CDR3 reads TGTGCCAGCAGAAGTTGGGGGAACGGAGAGACCCAGTACTTC.

The CDR3 DNA reads TGCGCCAGCAGCTCCCCGACAGGGGAAACTGAAGCTTTCTTT. It translates to CASSSPTGETEAFF. This chain joins TRBV5-1 and TRBJ1-1; TRBD1 agrees at 8 bases. The V and J ends lost 3 bases and 5 bases, in that order; junction bases with no gene match: 6. The length of the CDR3 is 14 residues. Germline values: CDR1 SGHRS, CDR2 YFSETQ. The entire variable domain, with the rest obtained from reference TRBV5-1 and TRBJ1-1, is as follows: KAGVTQTPRYLIKTRGQQVTLSCSPISGHRSVSWYQQTPGQGLQFLFEYFSETQRNKGNFPGRFSGRQFSNSRSEMNVSTLELGDSALYLCASSSPTGETEAFFGQGTRLTVV.